The rows below give T cell receptor beta chains drawn from one sample of a study of CD8 T cells in Susac syndrome. MiXCR was run by TCRdb on the immunoSEQ multiplex PCR reads, yielding one entry per CDR3 protein. The sample comprises around 180,000 distinct CDR3 sequences, about 94% of which are singletons, and about 0.093% rests with the top ten. Sequencing input: CD4+ T cells from PBMCs. The receptors originated from a human donor with multiple sclerosis. CDR3s leave out the opening cysteine and the closing phenylalanine or tryptophan. Some rows mark clone size as missing; the rest say once, few, many or name a class of expanded clone.

J gene,clone size,V gene,CDR3 protein
TRBJ2-1,.,TRBV29-1,SVLVYNEQF
TRBJ2-7,once,TRBV3-1,ASSWRNYEQY
TRBJ1-2,.,TRBV3-1,ASSQEQGAYGYT
TRBJ2-7,.,TRBV7-3,ASSLGLAGAQGDEQY
TRBJ1-2,.,TRBV20-1,SARRGQGVEGYT
TRBJ1-5,.,TRBV19,ASSQGTGNQPQH
TRBJ2-3,.,TRBV12-3/TRBV12-4,ASTPSGAYTDTQY
TRBJ1-2,.,TRBV28,ASSRSGGVT
TRBJ2-2,.,TRBV30,AWTQTGTGYSAGELF
TRBJ1-6,.,TRBV2,ASSVGLSPLH
TRBJ2-7,.,TRBV12-3/TRBV12-4,ASSFGTGYEQY
TRBJ2-7,.,TRBV7-2,ASSLAFRTGAYEQY
TRBJ2-5,.,TRBV3-1,ASSQRPKDQETQY
TRBJ2-7,.,TRBV30,AWTAQGFYEQY
TRBJ1-6,.,TRBV5-4,ASSIDRVGGNSPLH
TRBJ2-5,.,TRBV4-3,ASSQKGIDRQETQY
TRBJ1-2,few,TRBV6-1,ASSEVVGAYGYT
TRBJ2-3,.,TRBV2,ASRDNTDTQY
TRBJ1-6,once,TRBV18,ASSPQMGTGESPLH
TRBJ2-3,.,TRBV5-4,ASSLRGTDTQY
TRBJ2-6,once,TRBV18,ASSPPTPNVLT
TRBJ1-1,.,TRBV7-9,ASSRQTNTEAF
TRBJ2-3,.,TRBV20-1,SAREQGADTQY
TRBJ2-3,.,TRBV7-9,ASSLSAGRTDTQY
TRBJ1-2,.,TRBV3-1,ASSQEAYAAGYT
TRBJ1-6,once,TRBV4-3,ASSQAISRNNSPLH
TRBJ2-1,.,TRBV11-2,ASSAGERGDNEQF
TRBJ1-2,.,TRBV29-1,SVTLQPGQGGGYT
TRBJ2-3,.,TRBV29-1,SALGQGFSTDTQY